The 16 T cell receptor beta chains below come from one sample, sequenced in a study of cytomegalovirus exposure and HLA in healthy donors. Amplification used 60 Vbeta primers and 13 Jbeta primers. The table came from immunoSEQ multiplex PCR; TCRdb's copy has only in-frame clones and leaves some out. The profile covers about 160,000 clones, with around four fifths appearing a single time and 1.3% taken by the ten largest. The specimen sequenced was PBMCs. Every receptor here comes from a young man in good health and CMV-seronegative.

This clone appeared once. The chain uses TRBV9 and TRBJ1-1; 10 bases align to TRBD1. Germline-derived CDR1 and CDR2 are SGDLS and YYNGEE. V was clipped by 2 bases and J by 2 bases; unmatched bases: 12. The CDR3 has 18 residues. The CDR3 DNA is TGTGCCAGCAGCGTCGGTGGGGGACAGGGGAGGGCAAACACTGAAGCTTTCTTT. Its protein product is CASSVGGGQGRANTEAFF. Looking up the rest from reference TRBV9 and TRBJ1-1 gives the full variable domain: DSGVTQTPKHLITATGQRVTLRCSPRSGDLSVYWYQQSLDQGLQFLIQYYNGEERAKGNILERFSAQQFPDLHSELNLSSLELGDSALYFCASSVGGGQGRANTEAFFGQGTRLTVV.

This clone was counted a few times. The V gene is TRBV15, the J gene TRBJ2-3; the match to TRBD2 covers 9 bases. Trimming took 7 bases from V and 2 from J; bases not matched to a gene: 19. This CDR3 is 19 amino acids long. CDR1 and CDR2 (germline): LNHNV, YYDKDF (reference sequence). CDR3 DNA sequence: TGTGCCACCACCCTAAGTAGGCTAGCGGGGAAAGACTACACAGATACGCAGTATTTT. This encodes CATTLSRLAGKDYTDTQYF. Using reference TRBV15 and TRBJ2-3 for the parts outside the CDR3, the full variable domain is DAMVIQNPRYQVTQFGKPVTLSCSQTLNHNVMYWYQQKSSQAPKLLFHYYDKDFNNEADTPDNFQSRRPNTSFCFLDIRSPGLGDTAMYLCATTLSRLAGKDYTDTQYFGPGTRLTVL.

Comment on this clone: One end of the junction does not line up with germline, which may come from a read error. This chain uses TRBV7-2 with TRBJ2-3, with D perhaps matching TRBD2 (6 bases). This CDR3 is 14 amino acids long. Germline V lookup: CDR1 SGHTA, CDR2 FQGNSA. The chain's CDR3 is CASSSVLGDLTSDF. In DNA, the CDR3 is TGTGCCAGCAGCTCGGTATTGGGGGACTTGACCTCCGATTTT.

V gene TRBV4-3 combines with J gene TRBJ2-1, with a tentative D call TRBD1 (5 bases). Between the trimmed V and J ends, which lost 3 bases and 0 bases, there was a span of 15 bases. The CDR3 covers 17 residues. Germline V lookup: CDR1 LGHNA, CDR2 YSLEER. The CDR3 loop reads CASSHIRGSSSYNEQFF. In DNA form, the CDR3 reads TGCGCCAGCAGCCACATAAGGGGAAGCAGCTCCTACAATGAGCAGTTCTTC.

This chain links TRBV9 with TRBJ2-1, with TRBD2 as a possible D gene (5 bases). CDR3 size: 17 residues. With 1 base removed from V and 7 bases from J, the gap between germline ends came to 21 bases. Germline V CDR1 and CDR2: SGDLS, YYNGEE. The DNA of the CDR3 is TGTGCCAGCAGCGTACGGGGAAACCTCTTCGAGCCGAATGAGCAGTTCTTC. Translation: CASSVRGNLFEPNEQFF.

The rearrangement links TRBV7-2 to TRBJ2-3, with TRBD1 matching over 8 bases. CDR3 size: 18 residues. Germline V gives CDR1 SGHTA, CDR2 FQGNSA. The DNA for the CDR3 is TGTGCTGCGGGGTCCCGGGACAGGTTTAATTCGTTGCCAGATACGCAGTATTTT. Translating it yields CAAGSRDRFNSLPDTQYF. Variable domain in full (rest from reference TRBV7-2 and TRBJ2-3): GAGVSQSPSNKVTEKGKDVELRCDPISGHTALYWYRQSLGQGLEFLIYFQGNSAPDKSGLPSDRFSAERTGGSVSTLTIQRTQQEDSAVYLCAAGSRDRFNSLPDTQYFGPGTRLTVL.

The chain is built from TRBV29-1 and TRBJ1-1; possibly TRBD1 for D (5 bases). CDR1 SQVTM and CDR2 ANQGSEA come from the germline V gene. CDR3 length equals 13 residues. V was trimmed by 7 bases and J by 10 bases, leaving 22 bases between them. Here the CDR3 reads CSAGRGVGGGAFF. CDR3 sequence (DNA): TGCAGCGCGGGCCGGGGGGTTGGGGGGGGAGCTTTCTTT. Full variable domain (rest looked up from reference TRBV29-1 and TRBJ1-1): SAVISQKPSRDICQRGTSLTIQCQVDSQVTMMFWYRQQPGQSLTLIATANQGSEATYESGFVIDKFPISRPNLTFSTLTVSNMSPEDSSIYLCSAGRGVGGGAFFGQGTRLTVV.

The gene calls are TRBV2 and TRBJ1-4; the D gene is possibly TRBD1 (5 bases). Germline CDR1 reads SNHLY; CDR2 reads FYNNEI. The CDR3 extends over 15 amino acids. The V gene lost 6 bases and the J gene lost 0 bases, with 11 bases spanning the gap. The CDR3 spells CASSVTGPTNEKLFF. The DNA of the CDR3 is TGTGCCAGCAGCGTAACAGGACCAACTAATGAAAAACTGTTTTTT.

The rearrangement uses TRBV7-9 and TRBJ2-2; TRBD2 agrees at 12 bases. V trimming: 6 bases; J trimming: 4 bases; junction bases outside the gene matches: 3. This CDR3 comprises 15 residues. Germline values: CDR1 SEHNR, CDR2 FQNEAQ (reference sequence). CDR3 region: CASSSGLAGTGELFF. The CDR3 DNA sequence: TGTGCCAGCAGTTCGGGACTAGCGGGCACCGGGGAGCTGTTTTTT.

This clone appeared a single time. The chain joins TRBV5-1 to TRBJ2-1; 13 bases are shared with TRBD2. CDR1 is SGHRS and CDR2 is YFSETQ in the germline V gene. J was trimmed by 0 bases and V by 4 bases; bases with no gene match: 13. The CDR3 is 20 amino acids. The CDR3 coding sequence is TGCGCCAGCAGCCAACATGGGGGACTAGCGGGGTCGAGCTCCTACAATGAGCAGTTCTTC. Protein product: CASSQHGGLAGSSSYNEQFF.

The chain links TRBV5-1 to TRBJ1-4; no firm D call. Between the trimmed V and J ends, which lost 3 bases and 6 bases, there was a span of 18 bases. The CDR3 totals 16 residues. Looked up from germline, CDR1 is SGHRS and CDR2 is YFSETQ. The CDR3 DNA follows: TGCGCCAGCAGCTATGGCCTAGGGAGCGAGGATGAAAAACTGTTTTTT. This sequence encodes CASSYGLGSEDEKLFF.

The chain links TRBV4-1 to TRBJ2-5; D perhaps matches TRBD2 (6 bases). V was pared by 0 bases and J by 5 bases, with 16 bases between. This CDR3 comprises 16 residues. The V gene's germline CDR1 is MGHRA and CDR2 YSYEKL. CDR3 amino acids: CASSQDGTEGRETQYF. CDR3 sequence (DNA): TGCGCCAGCAGCCAAGATGGGACCGAGGGGAGGGAGACCCAGTACTTC.

The CDR3 DNA is TGTGCCAGCACGACCCCCGGGACAGGCCAAGAGACCCAGTACTTC. Residues: CASTTPGTGQETQYF. The rearrangement uses TRBV7-2 and TRBJ2-5; 8 bases are a match to TRBD1. Losses at the gene ends were 7 bases for V and 1 base for J; bases not matched to a gene: 8. The CDR3 sequence is 15 residues long. CDR1 and CDR2 (germline): SGHTA, FQGNSA.

J is TRBJ2-7 and V is TRBV23-1, with 11 bases aligning to TRBD1. TRBV23-1 is an ORF for which the function is uncertain. The CDR3 sequence is 15 residues long. V lost 4 bases, J lost 2 bases, and 4 bases stayed unmatched. The CDR3 sequence: CASSRGGQGAYEQYF. CDR3 bases: TGCGCCAGCAGTCGCGGGGGACAGGGGGCCTACGAGCAGTACTTC.

This rearrangement joins TRBV6-6 to TRBJ2-7; TRBD1 matches 8 bases. CDR3 length equals 15 residues. The V gene's germline CDR1 is MNHNY and CDR2 SVGAGI (reference sequence). V dropped 8 bases and J dropped 0; count of bases not matched to a gene: 9. CDR3: CASGPGGLSSYEQYF. In DNA, the CDR3 is TGTGCCAGCGGGCCAGGGGGCTTAAGCTCCTACGAGCAGTACTTC.

The CDR3: CAIGGPIEPQHF. CDR3 nucleotides: TGTGCCATCGGCGGCCCTATTGAGCCCCAGCATTTT. The V and J genes are TRBV10-3 and TRBJ1-5; no reliable D call. V dropped 8 bases and J dropped 8 bases, with 13 bases sitting between them. The CDR3 extends over 12 amino acids. Germline lookup yields CDR1 ENHRY and CDR2 SYGVKD.